This T cell receptor beta chain came from a study of cytomegalovirus exposure and HLA in healthy donors. The CDR3 spans 14 residues. Trimming left V 5 bases short and J 5 bases short, with 15 bases between. Germline-derived CDR1 and CDR2 are SEHNR and FQNEAQ (reference sequence). Study conclusions and caveats: In vitro checks showed that a few CMV-associated chains really do target CMV antigens. Reports state that TCR beta sequences accurately predicted most subjects' HLA-A and HLA-B alleles. The authors later found TCR association rates varying by HLA locus, with DRB1 most and HLA-C fewest.

A single count supports this clone. Its target is not known. 60 Vbeta and 13 Jbeta primers were used in PCR. Here immunoSEQ multiplex PCR was the method, and the copy in TCRdb shows in-frame clones only, minus some. Among about 200,000 clones listed, 70% to 80% were seen once. The sample comprised PBMCs. The clonotype was recovered from a girl aged 2 to 9 in good health and CMV-seronegative. The V and J genes are TRBV7-9 and TRBJ1-1; no clear D. CDR3 in DNA: TGTGCCAGCAGCCCGGGTGTCGGTGGAACTGAAGCTTTCTTT. This codes for CASSPGVGGTEAFF.